This T cell receptor beta chain was captured by sequencing in a study of technical replicates of blood from a handful of donors. This clone occurred once. The trim removed 1 base at V and 4 bases at J, leaving 15 bases unmatched. The CDR3 length is 19 residues. Germline loops: CDR1 LGHNA, CDR2 YSLEER. Assay used: immunoSEQ multiplex PCR; TCRdb lists only in-frame clones, some missing. There are over 45,000 clones in the sample; more than 85% occur only once, and around 4% lies in the top ten. The chain joins TRBV4-3 to TRBJ2-3, with TRBD1 matching 9 bases. The receptor was derived from a human donor in good health. Some clones in this sample may be carry-over from other donors' samples. Sequenced material: PBMCs. CDR3 in DNA: TGCGCCAGCAGCCAAGCCAGGGGAGGAGGACAGGGGCACCCAGATACGCAGTATTTT. The encoded protein is CASSQARGGGQGHPDTQYF.